This TCR beta chain was documented in a study of Tregs in tolerant kidney transplant recipients. Sequenced by immunoSEQ multiplex PCR; TCRdb stores in-frame clones only, minus some. The data hold over 60,000 clones, with approximately 91% observed a single time. Germline values: CDR1 SQVTM, CDR2 ANQGSEA. The CDR3 runs to 14 residues. The germline V and J ends were trimmed by 4 bases and 4 bases, with 15 bases remaining between them. The chain has TRBV29-1 and TRBJ2-3, with D possibly being TRBD2 (5 bases). The clonotype originates from a human donor who received a combined kidney and bone marrow transplant. Sample: CD4+ T cells from blood, taken before the transplant. CDR3 nucleotides: TGCAGCGTTGTATATCGTGGGAGTGCAGATACGCAGTATTTT. This encodes CSVVYRGSADTQYF.